These T cell receptor beta chains were read from a single sample in a study of blood T cell repertoires in COVID-19. Measured with immunoSEQ multiplex PCR; TCRdb has only the in-frame clones, and not every one. Here the sample spans around 230,000 clones, 88% being singletons. Sequences were obtained from PBMCs or T cells enriched from blood (not recorded which). The origin of the receptors is a woman in her thirties who had recovered from COVID-19. Both conserved end residues are part of each CDR3. D genes are given only for firm matches. Expanded clones are given a class, and other clones once, few, many or no size at all.

V gene,clone size,D gene,J gene,CDR3 DNA,CDR3 protein
TRBV19,.,TRBD2,TRBJ2-3,TGTGCCAGTAGTACAAGGACTAGCGGGGGCCAAACAGATACGCAGTATTTT,CASSTRTSGGQTDTQYF
TRBV23-1,.,.,TRBJ1-2,TGCGCCAGCAGTAATGACGGGACTAACTATGGCTACACCTTC,CASSNDGTNYGYTF
TRBV7-8,.,TRBD1,TRBJ2-2,TGTGCCAGCAGCTCCAGCCCAGGGGGCGGTTTGGGCACCGGGGAGCTGTTTTTT,CASSSSPGGGLGTGELFF
TRBV5-1,.,TRBD2,TRBJ2-7,TGCGCCAGCAGCCCCGGGGCTAGCGGGGCCTACGAGCAGTACTTC,CASSPGASGAYEQYF
TRBV7-3,.,TRBD2,TRBJ2-2,TGTGCCAGCAGTCGAAAGGGGTTTAGCGGGGACACCGGGGAGCTGTTTTTT,CASSRKGFSGDTGELFF
TRBV7-9,.,.,TRBJ2-7,TGTGCCAGCAGCTTGGTAGGGGAAATAGACGAGCAGTACTTC,CASSLVGEIDEQYF
TRBV5-4,.,.,TRBJ2-3,TGTGCCAGCAGCTTGTCAGGTCCCCCCACAGATACGCAGTATTTT,CASSLSGPPTDTQYF
TRBV5-1,.,.,TRBJ2-3,TGCGCCAGCAGTCTTGTCGGGGGAGTCACAGATACGCAGTATTTT,CASSLVGGVTDTQYF
TRBV7-3,.,TRBD1,TRBJ1-5,TGTGCCAGCAGCTTAAAAGGGGGCGATCAGCCCCAGCATTTT,CASSLKGGDQPQHF
TRBV7-8,few,TRBD2,TRBJ2-7,TGTGCCAGCAGCTTAGCTAGCGGGATCGCCTACGAGCAGTACTTC,CASSLASGIAYEQYF
TRBV11-3,.,.,TRBJ2-5,TGTGCCAGCAGCTTGGCTAGCGAGGAGACCCAGTACTTC,CASSLASEETQYF
TRBV12-3/TRBV12-4,.,.,TRBJ1-5,TGTGCCAGCAGCCAGGGAGGGCCCCAGCATTTT,CASSQGGPQHF
TRBV7-9,.,.,TRBJ1-3,TGTGCCAGCAGCTTAGAAATCAGGCCTGGAAACACCATATATTTT,CASSLEIRPGNTIYF
TRBV7-2,.,TRBD1,TRBJ2-3,TGTGCCAGCAGCGACAGGGGGCCAGATACGCAGTATTTT,CASSDRGPDTQYF
TRBV7-9,few,.,TRBJ2-7,TGTGCCAGCAGCTTAGCAGGCGACAGAGCAGCCTACGAGCAGTACTTC,CASSLAGDRAAYEQYF
TRBV4-3,once,.,TRBJ2-3,TGCGCCAGCAGCCAAGGGGCCTCGGAACAAAAAGATACGCAGTATTTT,CASSQGASEQKDTQYF
TRBV7-8,.,TRBD2,TRBJ2-5,TGTGCCAGCAGCTCGGGACTAGGGGAGACCCAGTACTTC,CASSSGLGETQYF
TRBV2,.,.,TRBJ1-6,TGTGCCAGCAGCCAGGGGCGCTATAATTCACCCCTCCACTTT,CASSQGRYNSPLHF
TRBV19,.,.,TRBJ1-2,TGTGCCAGTACAAGGGGAGGGAACTATGGCTACACCTTC,CASTRGGNYGYTF
TRBV6-5,.,TRBD1,TRBJ2-5,TGTGCCAGCCAAGGGGCGACAGGGGCCCTAGAGACCCAGTACTTC,CASQGATGALETQYF
TRBV2,.,TRBD1,TRBJ2-1,TGTGCCAGCACTGACAGGGACAATGAGCAGTTCTTC,CASTDRDNEQFF
TRBV7-2,once,.,TRBJ1-2,TGTGCCAGCAGCTTAAAGGGCGGGACCTATGGCTACACCTTC,CASSLKGGTYGYTF
TRBV9,.,.,TRBJ2-1,TGTGCCAGCAGCGTAGGCGAAGAGCAGTTCTTC,CASSVGEEQFF
TRBV18,.,TRBD1,TRBJ1-6,TGTGCCAGCTCACCCAGGACAGGGAAGTGGAATTCACCCCTCCACTTT,CASSPRTGKWNSPLHF
TRBV7-8,.,.,TRBJ2-7,TGTGCCAGCACCGAAAGGGGCGGAAGCTCCTACGAGCAGTACTTC,CASTERGGSSYEQYF
TRBV2,.,.,TRBJ1-5,TGTGCCAGCCGGGATAGCAATCAGCCCCAGCATTTT,CASRDSNQPQHF
TRBV19,.,TRBD1,TRBJ1-1,TGTGCCACCCGGGACAGGGTGAACACTGAAGCTTTCTTT,CATRDRVNTEAFF
TRBV6-5,.,TRBD2,TRBJ2-1,TGTGCCAGCAGTTACGTAGCGGGGGGGCGGAACAATGAGCAGTTCTTC,CASSYVAGGRNNEQFF
TRBV12-3/TRBV12-4,.,.,TRBJ2-7,TGTGCCAGCACCCCCCGTTGGGGGGTCGGGCAGTACTTC,CASTPRWGVGQYF